This T cell receptor beta chain was obtained from a study of metastatic and nonmetastatic thyroid tumors. Thyroid surgery was performed in patients who had received no treatment beforehand. The CDR3 spans 14 residues. The germline V gene has CDR1 MNHEY and CDR2 SMNVEV (reference sequence). V dropped 3 bases and J dropped 5 bases, with 10 bases sitting between them. This clone was detected a few times. Its matching antigen is unknown. Other DNA sequences in this specimen translate into the identical CDR3. Study-wide results and limits: Malignant thyroid tumors reportedly had TCR beta diversity that was significantly higher than in benign nodules, in blood and tumor.

Authors' methods: A classifier of distant metastasis in papillary thyroid cancer was built from CDR3 differences (across clinicopathological groups). MiXCR re-clonotyped the PCR reads for TCRdb. These V and J calls are TCRdb output, not the study's own analysis. The data hold around 13,000 clones, with around 25% observed a single time. What was sequenced was adjacent normal tissue. The sequence was obtained from a female donor with papillary thyroid cancer or a benign thyroid nodule (not recorded which). Some clones in this sample may be carry-over from other donors' samples. V gene TRBV27 combines with J gene TRBJ2-2, with D perhaps being TRBD1 or TRBD2 (5 bases each). CDR3 amino acids: CASSFGTLTGELFF. The CDR3 DNA reads TGTGCCAGCAGTTTTGGGACCCTTACCGGGGAGCTGTTTTTT.